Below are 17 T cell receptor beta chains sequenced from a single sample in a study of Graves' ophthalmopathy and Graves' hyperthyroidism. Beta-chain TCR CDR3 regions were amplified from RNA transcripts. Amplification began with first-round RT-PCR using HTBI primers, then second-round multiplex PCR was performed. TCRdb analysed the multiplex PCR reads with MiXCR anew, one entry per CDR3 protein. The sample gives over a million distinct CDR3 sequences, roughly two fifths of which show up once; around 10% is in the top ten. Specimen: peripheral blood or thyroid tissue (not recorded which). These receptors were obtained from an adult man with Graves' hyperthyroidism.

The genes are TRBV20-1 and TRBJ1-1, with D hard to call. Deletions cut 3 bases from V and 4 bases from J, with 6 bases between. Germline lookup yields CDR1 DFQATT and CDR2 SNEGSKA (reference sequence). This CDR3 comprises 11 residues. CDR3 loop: CSARSSTEAFF. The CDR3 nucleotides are TGCAGTGCTAGGTCTTCCACTGAAGCTTTCTTT.

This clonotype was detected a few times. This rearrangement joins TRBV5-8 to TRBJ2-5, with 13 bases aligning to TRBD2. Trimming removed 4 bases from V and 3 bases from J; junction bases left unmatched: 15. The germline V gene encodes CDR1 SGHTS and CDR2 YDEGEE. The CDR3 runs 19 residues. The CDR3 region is CASSPPQGGTSGIEETQYF. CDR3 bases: TGTGCCAGCAGCCCCCCTCAGGGCGGGACTAGCGGGATAGAAGAGACCCAGTACTTC.

CDR3 in amino acids: CASSVSPGTSAETQYF. The CDR3 DNA follows: TGTGCCAGCAGCGTCAGTCCCGGGACTAGCGCTGAGACCCAGTACTTC. The chain has TRBV25-1 and TRBJ2-5; 10 positions agree with TRBD2. Trimming took 6 bases from V and 5 from J; bases not matched to a gene: 12. Germline-derived CDR1 and CDR2 are MGHDK and SYGVNS. This CDR3 has 16 residues.

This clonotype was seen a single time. CDR3 nucleotide sequence: TGTGCCACCAGCAGCAAACCTACGAACACCGGGGAGCTGTTTTTT. Translated, it gives CATSSKPTNTGELFF. This chain joins TRBV15 and TRBJ2-2; no clear D. Trimming removed 3 bases from V and 0 bases from J, with 8 bases in between. The CDR3 is made up of 15 amino acids. Germline V CDR1 and CDR2: LNHNV, YYDKDF (reference sequence).

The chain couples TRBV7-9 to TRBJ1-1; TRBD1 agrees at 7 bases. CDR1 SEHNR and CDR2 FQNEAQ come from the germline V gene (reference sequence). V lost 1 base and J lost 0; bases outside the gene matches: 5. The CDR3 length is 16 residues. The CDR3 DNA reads TGTGCCAGCAGCTTAGAGGGGGCGTTAATGAACACTGAAGCTTTCTTT. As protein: CASSLEGALMNTEAFF.

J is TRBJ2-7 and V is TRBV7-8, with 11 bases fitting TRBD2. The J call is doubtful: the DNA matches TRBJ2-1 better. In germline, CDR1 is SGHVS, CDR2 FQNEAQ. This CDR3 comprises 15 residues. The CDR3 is CASSTTSGRVSEQFF. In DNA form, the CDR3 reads TGTGCCAGCAGTACTACTAGCGGGAGAGTTTCTGAGCAGTTCTTC.

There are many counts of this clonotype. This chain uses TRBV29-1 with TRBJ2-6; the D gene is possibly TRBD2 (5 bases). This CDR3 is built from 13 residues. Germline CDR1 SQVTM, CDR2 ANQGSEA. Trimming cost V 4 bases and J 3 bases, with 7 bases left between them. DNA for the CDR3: TGCAGCGTTGTAGGGAGTGGGGCCAACGTCCTGACTTTC. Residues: CSVVGSGANVLTF.

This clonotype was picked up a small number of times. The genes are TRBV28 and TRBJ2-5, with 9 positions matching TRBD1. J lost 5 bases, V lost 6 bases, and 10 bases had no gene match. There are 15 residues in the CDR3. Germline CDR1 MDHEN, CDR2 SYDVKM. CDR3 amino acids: CASRVPGQGLETQYF. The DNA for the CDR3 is TGTGCCAGCAGGGTCCCGGGACAGGGCTTGGAGACCCAGTACTTC.

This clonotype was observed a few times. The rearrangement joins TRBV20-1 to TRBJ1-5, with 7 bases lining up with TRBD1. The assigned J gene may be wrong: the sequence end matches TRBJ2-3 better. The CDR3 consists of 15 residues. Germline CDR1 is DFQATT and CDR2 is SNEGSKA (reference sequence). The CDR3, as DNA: TGCAGTGCTATAGAGGCAGGGGGTCTTACAGATACGCAGTATTTT. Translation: CSAIEAGGLTDTQYF.

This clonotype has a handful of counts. The DNA of the CDR3 is TGCAGTGCATCAGGGACAGTCCAAGAGACCCAGTACTTC. The encoded protein is CSASGTVQETQYF. V and J are TRBV20-1 and TRBJ2-5, with TRBD1 identical over 7 bases. From germline, CDR1 is DFQATT and CDR2 SNEGSKA (reference sequence). V was clipped by 6 bases and J by 1 base; unmatched bases: 5. This CDR3 contains 13 residues.

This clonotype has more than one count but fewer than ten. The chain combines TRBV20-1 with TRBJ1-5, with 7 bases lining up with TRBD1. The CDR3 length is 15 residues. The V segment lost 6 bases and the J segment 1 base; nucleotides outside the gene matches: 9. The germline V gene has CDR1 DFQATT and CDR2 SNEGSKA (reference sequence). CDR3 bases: TGCAGTGCCGACAGGGTAGGCGCGAGCAATCAGCCCCAGCATTTT. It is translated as CSADRVGASNQPQHF.

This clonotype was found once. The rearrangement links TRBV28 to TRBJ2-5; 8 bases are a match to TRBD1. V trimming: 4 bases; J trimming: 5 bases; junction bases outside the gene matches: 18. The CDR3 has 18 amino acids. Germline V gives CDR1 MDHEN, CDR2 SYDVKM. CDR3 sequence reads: CASSSPTSDREFRETQYF. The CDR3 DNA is TGTGCCAGCAGTTCACCGACCTCGGACAGGGAGTTTCGGGAGACCCAGTACTTC.

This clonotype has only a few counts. CDR3 coding DNA: TGTGCCAGCAATACAGGGGGCAGCTACGAGCAGTACTTC. Encoded protein: CASNTGGSYEQYF. V is TRBV6-5 and J is TRBJ2-7; TRBD1 aligns across 9 bases. Germline values: CDR1 MNHEY, CDR2 SVGAGI. This CDR3 region has 13 residues. V lost 7 bases to trimming and J lost 3 bases; unmatched junction nucleotides: 4.

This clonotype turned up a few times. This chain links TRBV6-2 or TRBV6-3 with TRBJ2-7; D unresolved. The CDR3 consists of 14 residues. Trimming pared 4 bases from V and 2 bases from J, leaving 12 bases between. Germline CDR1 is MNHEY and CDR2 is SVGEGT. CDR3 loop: CASSWTDLTYEQYF. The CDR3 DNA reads TGTGCCAGCAGTTGGACGGACCTTACCTACGAGCAGTACTTC.

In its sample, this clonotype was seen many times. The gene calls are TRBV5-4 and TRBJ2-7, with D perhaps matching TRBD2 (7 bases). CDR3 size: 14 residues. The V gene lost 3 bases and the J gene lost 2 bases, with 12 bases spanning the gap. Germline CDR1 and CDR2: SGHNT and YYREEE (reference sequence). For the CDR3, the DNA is TGTGCCAGCAGCTCCAAGGGGGGGCCCTACGAGCAGTACTTC. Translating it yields CASSSKGGPYEQYF.

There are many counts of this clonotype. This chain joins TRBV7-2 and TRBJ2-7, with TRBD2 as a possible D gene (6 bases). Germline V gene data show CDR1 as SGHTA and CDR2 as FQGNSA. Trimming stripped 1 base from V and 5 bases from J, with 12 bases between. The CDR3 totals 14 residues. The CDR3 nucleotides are TGTGCCAGCAGCTTAGTCCCGGGGGTCAACGAGCAGTACTTC. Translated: CASSLVPGVNEQYF.

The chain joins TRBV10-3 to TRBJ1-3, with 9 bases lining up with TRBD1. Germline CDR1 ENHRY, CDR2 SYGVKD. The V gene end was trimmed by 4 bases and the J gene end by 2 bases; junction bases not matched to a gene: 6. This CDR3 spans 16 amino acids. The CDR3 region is CAISAQQGATGNTIYF. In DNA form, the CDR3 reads TGTGCCATCAGTGCCCAACAGGGGGCCACTGGAAACACCATATATTTT.